Sequencing of this T cell receptor beta chain was carried out in a study of cytomegalovirus exposure and HLA in healthy donors. Sequencing was performed with immunoSEQ multiplex PCR; in TCRdb, only in-frame clones are kept and a portion is missing. The sample includes under 100,000 clones, approximately 96% of them seen just once. Germline values: CDR1 SGHTA, CDR2 FQGNSA. With 8 bases clipped from V and 2 bases from J, the junction kept 4 bases outside the gene matches. This CDR3 region has 15 residues. The rearrangement links TRBV7-2 to TRBJ1-3, with 12 nucleotides matching TRBD1. Source material: PBMCs. This clonotype originated in a man in his late teens or twenties in good health and CMV-seronegative. Written as DNA, the CDR3 is TGTGCCAGCGGGGGGACAGGGGGCGCTGGAAACACCATATATTTT. Translated: CASGGTGGAGNTIYF. Drawing the rest from reference TRBV7-2 and TRBJ1-3, the complete variable domain is GAGVSQSPSNKVTEKGKDVELRCDPISGHTALYWYRQSLGQGLEFLIYFQGNSAPDKSGLPSDRFSAERTGGSVSTLTIQRTQQEDSAVYLCASGGTGGAGNTIYFGEGSWLTVV.